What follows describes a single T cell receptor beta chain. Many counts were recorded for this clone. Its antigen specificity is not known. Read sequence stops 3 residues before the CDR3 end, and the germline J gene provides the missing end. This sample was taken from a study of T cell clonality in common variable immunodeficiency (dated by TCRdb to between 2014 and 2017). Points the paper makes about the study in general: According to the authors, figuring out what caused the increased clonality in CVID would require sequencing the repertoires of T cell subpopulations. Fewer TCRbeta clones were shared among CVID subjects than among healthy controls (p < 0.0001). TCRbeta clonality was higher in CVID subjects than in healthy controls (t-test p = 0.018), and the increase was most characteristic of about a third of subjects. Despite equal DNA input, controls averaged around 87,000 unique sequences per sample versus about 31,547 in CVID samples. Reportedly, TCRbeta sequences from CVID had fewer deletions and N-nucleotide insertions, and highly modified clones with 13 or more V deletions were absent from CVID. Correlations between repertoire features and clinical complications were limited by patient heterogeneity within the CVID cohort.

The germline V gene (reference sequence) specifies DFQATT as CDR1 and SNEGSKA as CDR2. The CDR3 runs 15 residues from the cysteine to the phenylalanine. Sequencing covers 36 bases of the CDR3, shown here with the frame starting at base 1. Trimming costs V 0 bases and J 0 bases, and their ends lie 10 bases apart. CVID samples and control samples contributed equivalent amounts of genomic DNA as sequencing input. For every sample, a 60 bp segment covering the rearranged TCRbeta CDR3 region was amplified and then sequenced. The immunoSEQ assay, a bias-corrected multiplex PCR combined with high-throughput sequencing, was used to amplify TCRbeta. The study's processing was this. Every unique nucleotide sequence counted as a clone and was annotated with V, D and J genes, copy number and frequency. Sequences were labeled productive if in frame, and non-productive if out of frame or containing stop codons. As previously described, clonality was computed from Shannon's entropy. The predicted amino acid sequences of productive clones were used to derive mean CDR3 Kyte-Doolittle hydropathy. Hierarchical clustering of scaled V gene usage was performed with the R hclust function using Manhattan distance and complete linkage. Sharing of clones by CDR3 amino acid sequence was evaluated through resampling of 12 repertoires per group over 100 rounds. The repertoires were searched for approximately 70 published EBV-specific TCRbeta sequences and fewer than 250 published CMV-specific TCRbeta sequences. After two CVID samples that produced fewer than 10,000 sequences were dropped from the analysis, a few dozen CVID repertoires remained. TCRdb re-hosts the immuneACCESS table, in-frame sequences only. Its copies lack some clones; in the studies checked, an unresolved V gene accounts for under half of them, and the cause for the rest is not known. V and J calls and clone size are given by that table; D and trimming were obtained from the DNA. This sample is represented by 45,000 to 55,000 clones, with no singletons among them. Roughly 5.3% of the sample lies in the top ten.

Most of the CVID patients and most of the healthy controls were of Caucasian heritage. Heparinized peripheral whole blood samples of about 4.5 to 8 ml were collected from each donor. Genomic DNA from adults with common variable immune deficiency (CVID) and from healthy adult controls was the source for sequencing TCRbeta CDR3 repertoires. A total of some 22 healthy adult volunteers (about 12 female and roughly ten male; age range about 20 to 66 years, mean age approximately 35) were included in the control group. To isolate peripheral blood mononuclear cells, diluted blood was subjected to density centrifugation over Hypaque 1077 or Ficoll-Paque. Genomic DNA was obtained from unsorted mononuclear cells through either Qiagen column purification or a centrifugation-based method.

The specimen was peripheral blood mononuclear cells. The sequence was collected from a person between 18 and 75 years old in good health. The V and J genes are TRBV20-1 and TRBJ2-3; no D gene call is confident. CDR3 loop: CSARDPRFSTDTQYF. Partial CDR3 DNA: TGCAGTGCTAGAGATCCCAGGTTTAGCACAGATACG.